Described below is a single T cell receptor beta chain sequence and its context. The sample's treatment: oral pan-JAK inhibitor, 5-10 mg twice daily. The data belong to a study of CD8+ T cells in alopecia areata. Overall study context: A regimen of oral tofacitinib, 5 to 10 mg twice daily, was given to treated patients.

The CDR3 runs 11 residues. V was trimmed by 7 bases and J by 5 bases, leaving 8 bases between them. The germline V gene has CDR1 MNHEY and CDR2 SVGAGI. In each case, RNA was isolated and then reverse transcribed into cDNA as the sequencing template. Sequenced by immunoSEQ multiplex PCR; TCRdb stores in-frame clones only, minus some. Here the sample spans 90,000 to 130,000 clones, roughly three fifths being singletons. This sequence joins TRBV6-5 and TRBJ1-1; D gene unclear. Specimen: CD8+ T cells sorted from blood, collected at week 24, from a patient treated with tofacitinib. The sequence was obtained from a human donor with alopecia areata. The CDR3: CASTTGTEAFF. CDR3 DNA: TGTGCCAGCACTACCGGGACTGAAGCTTTCTTT.